This entry describes one T cell receptor (beta chain). The data belong to a study of blood T cell repertoires in COVID-19. TCRdb keeps only in-frame clones here, not all; method: immunoSEQ multiplex PCR. The profile shows roughly 64,000 clones, 65% to 90% of them singletons. The TCR originated in a man in his fifties with active COVID-19. The sample consisted of peripheral blood.

The CDR3 region has the DNA TGTGCCAGCAGTCCCGGGTGGGTCTATGGCTACACCTTC. Protein: CASSPGWVYGYTF. V and J are TRBV6-5 and TRBJ1-2; D ambiguous. Deletions cut 5 bases from V and 4 bases from J, with 11 bases between. This CDR3 has 13 amino acids. Per the germline V gene, CDR1 is MNHEY and CDR2 is SVGAGI.